The source of this T cell receptor (beta chain) is a study of human T cells and chemical hapten exposure. Study information: Among samples, TCR yields varied mainly because of small differences in pooled library volume. Study results and caveats: DPC sensitization left the count of TCRs above 1 in 1000 unchanged.

TCRdb called the RACE reads again in MiXCR, with one record for every CDR3 protein. The repertoire includes 120,000 to 150,000 distinct CDR3 sequences, about 10% of them detected once, and around 1.4% sits in the top ten. This clonotype was found a few times. Its specificity is unknown. Described time point: patch test 2, 6 weeks after DPC sensitization. Treatment specified: therapeutic diphenylcyclopropenone sensitization with weekly scalp DPC. Sequencing started from total RNA isolated from unfractionated whole blood. This CDR3 has 12 amino acids. In germline, CDR1 is MNHEY, CDR2 SVGEGT. Trimming took off 7 bases at V and 9 bases at J, with 16 bases between the two ends.

The TCR originated in a woman between 50 and 59 years old with alopecia areata. Some clones in this sample may be carry-over from other donors' samples. The chain carries TRBV6-2 or TRBV6-3 and TRBJ2-7; weak D call: TRBD1 (6 bases). The sequenced sample was whole blood, obtained in connection with sensitization to the hapten diphenylcyclopropenone (DPC). In nucleotides, the CDR3 is TGTGCCAGCACTCTCGAGGGCAGGGGGCAGTACTTC. Translation: CASTLEGRGQYF.